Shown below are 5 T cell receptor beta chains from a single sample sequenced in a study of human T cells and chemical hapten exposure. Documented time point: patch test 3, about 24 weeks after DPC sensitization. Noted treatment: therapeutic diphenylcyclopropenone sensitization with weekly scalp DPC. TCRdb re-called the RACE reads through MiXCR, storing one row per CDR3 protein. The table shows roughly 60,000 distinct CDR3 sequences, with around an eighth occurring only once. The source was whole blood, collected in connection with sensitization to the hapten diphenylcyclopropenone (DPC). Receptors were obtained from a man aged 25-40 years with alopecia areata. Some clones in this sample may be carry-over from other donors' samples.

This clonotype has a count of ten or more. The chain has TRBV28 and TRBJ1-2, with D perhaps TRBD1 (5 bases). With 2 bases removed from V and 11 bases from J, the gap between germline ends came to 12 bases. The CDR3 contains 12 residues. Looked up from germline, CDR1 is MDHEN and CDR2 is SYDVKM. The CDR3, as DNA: TGTGCCAGCAGTTTACTTGACAGCACTTACACCTTC. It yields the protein CASSLLDSTYTF.

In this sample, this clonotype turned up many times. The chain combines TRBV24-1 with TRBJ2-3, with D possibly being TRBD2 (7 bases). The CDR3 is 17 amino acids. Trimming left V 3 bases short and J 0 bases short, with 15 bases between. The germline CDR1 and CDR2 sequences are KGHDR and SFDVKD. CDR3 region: CATSDPTGGPSTDTQYF. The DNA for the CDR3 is TGTGCCACCAGTGATCCTACGGGGGGCCCTAGCACAGATACGCAGTATTTT.

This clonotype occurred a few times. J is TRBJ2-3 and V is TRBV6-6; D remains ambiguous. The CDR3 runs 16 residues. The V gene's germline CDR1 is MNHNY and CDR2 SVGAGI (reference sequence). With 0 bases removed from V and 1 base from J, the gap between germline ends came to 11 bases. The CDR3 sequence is CASSYSGLSGTDTQYF. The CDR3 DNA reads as TGTGCCAGCAGTTACTCCGGCCTTTCAGGCACAGATACGCAGTATTTT.

The CDR3 spells CASSYARGGKDTEAFF. Here the CDR3 DNA reads TGTGCCAGCAGTTACGCAAGAGGGGGAAAGGACACTGAAGCTTTCTTT. The J gene is TRBJ1-1, the V gene TRBV6-2 or TRBV6-3; a possible D gene is TRBD1 (6 bases). This CDR3 spans 16 amino acids. Trimming cost V 2 bases and J 3 bases, with 16 bases left between them. Germline assignment: CDR1 MNHEY and CDR2 SVGEGT.

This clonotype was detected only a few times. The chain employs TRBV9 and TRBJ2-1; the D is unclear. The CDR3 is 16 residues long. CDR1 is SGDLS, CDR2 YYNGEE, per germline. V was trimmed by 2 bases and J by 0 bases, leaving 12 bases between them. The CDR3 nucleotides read TGTGCCAGCAGCGTTACTGGCTCCCCCTCCTACAATGAGCAGTTCTTC. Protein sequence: CASSVTGSPSYNEQFF.